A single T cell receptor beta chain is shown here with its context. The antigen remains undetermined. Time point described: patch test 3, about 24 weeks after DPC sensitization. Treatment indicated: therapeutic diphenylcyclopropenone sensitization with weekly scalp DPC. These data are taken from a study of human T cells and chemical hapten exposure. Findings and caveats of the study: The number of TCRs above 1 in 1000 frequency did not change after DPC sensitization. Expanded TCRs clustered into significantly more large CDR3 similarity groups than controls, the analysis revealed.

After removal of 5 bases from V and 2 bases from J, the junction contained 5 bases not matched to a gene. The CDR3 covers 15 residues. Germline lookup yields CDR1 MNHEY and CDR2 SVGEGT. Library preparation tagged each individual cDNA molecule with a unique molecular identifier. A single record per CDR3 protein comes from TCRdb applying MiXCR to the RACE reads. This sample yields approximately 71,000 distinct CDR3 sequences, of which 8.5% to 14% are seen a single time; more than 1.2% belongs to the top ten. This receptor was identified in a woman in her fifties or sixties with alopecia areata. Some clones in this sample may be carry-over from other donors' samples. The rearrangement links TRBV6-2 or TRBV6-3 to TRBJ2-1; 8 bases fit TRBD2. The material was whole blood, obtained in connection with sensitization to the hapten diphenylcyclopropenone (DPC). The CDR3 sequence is CASSVELAAYNEQFF. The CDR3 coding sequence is TGTGCCAGCAGTGTGGAACTAGCGGCCTACAATGAGCAGTTCTTC.